This T cell receptor beta chain was identified in a study of blood T cell repertoires in COVID-19. Study details: Sources were T cells, B-cell-depleted T cells, or PBMCs; the material itself was cDNA or gDNA.

Clones were sequenced by immunoSEQ multiplex PCR, and TCRdb holds only the in-frame ones, with some missing. The top ten hold 5% of the sample, which has around 20,000 clones, about 87% seen once. The CDR3 is 16 amino acids long, termini counted. Germline V CDR1 and CDR2: MNHEY, SMNVEV (reference sequence). Those who participated ranged in age from roughly 18 to 89 years and resided in 20 to 25 US areas. This clone was picked up one time. The limits of the CDR3 on the DNA are not certain, so only TCRdb's listed CDR3 is given. The receptor was isolated from a woman under 40 who had recovered from COVID-19. This rearrangement joins TRBV27 to TRBJ1-5. What was sequenced was PBMCs or T cells enriched from blood (not recorded which). CDR3 amino acids: CASSSSGRGSNQPQHF.